The subject of this entry is one TCR beta chain. Its antigen is not yet known. The input lacks base qualities; no much larger clone sits a single base away. In Seattle, one collaborating source enrolled patients while the infection was active and tracked those patients longitudinally over the course of disease. The collaborating institutions used their own protocols to collect whole blood in K2EDTA tubes. For TCRbeta analysis, collaborator samples were shipped as frozen whole blood, as isolated PBMCs, or as DNA extracted from either sample type. The sample originates from a study of blood T cell repertoires in COVID-19 (dated by TCRdb to about 2020). About the study as a whole: Collaborator samples came from the United States, Italy and Spain and covered acute and convalescent phases of COVID-19. HLA class I and class II types, where available, came from metadata supplied by the sample provider rather than from assay-based typing. The repertoires were made available in a free public database intended to serve as a resource for research on the immune response to SARS-CoV-2. The material from the prospective study consisted of cDNA or gDNA derived from T cells, B-cell-depleted T cells, or PBMCs. Samples came from the ongoing ImmuneRACE study (first 160 participants) plus 1,254 subjects from 6 global collaborators. Nearly every sample came with metadata listing a de-identified subject ID, COVID-19 status, age in years and sex. The dataset comprised deeply sampled blood TCRbeta repertoires from subjects exposed to, actively infected with, or recovered from COVID-19. Results and caveats for the whole study, not just this receptor: The quantity of clinical and demographic metadata differed by source and by participant and was supplied without curation.

TCRbeta CDR3 regions were amplified from genomic DNA using the immunoSEQ Assay, a bias-controlled multiplex PCR. The authors processed their data as follows. The number of nucleated cells in each sample was estimated from the amplification of reference gene primers within the assay. To quantify the absolute abundance of each unique TCRbeta CDR3 rearrangement, sequence reads were collapsed and filtered. For each sample, productive Simpson clonality was calculated as the square root of Simpson's diversity index over productive rearrangements. TCRdb limited this immuneACCESS table to in-frame rearrangements with V and J called. A share of clones is missing; checked studies link under half to unresolved V genes, and the rest is unexplained. V and J calls and clone size follow that table, whereas D and trimming were derived from the DNA. The sample records around 460,000 clones, about 90% of which are singletons. Roughly 0.84% of the sample comes from the top ten.

Based on the germline V gene (reference sequence), the CDR1 and CDR2 sequences are LNHDA and SQIVND. The CDR3 goes from the cysteine to the phenylalanine over 16 residues. Here the CDR3 DNA is all that survives: 48 bases in frame from base 1. V loses 6 bases at its end and J loses 5 bases; junction bases beyond the gene matches: 8. The clonotype comes from a man between 18 and 29 years old with COVID-19, enrolled during active disease. The receptor chain draws on TRBV19 and TRBJ2-5; 14 junctional bases match TRBD2. The sample was peripheral blood. CDR3 loop: CASSLGTSGRGETQYF. The DNA is TGTGCCAGTAGCCTAGGGACTAGCGGGAGAGGGGAGACCCAGTACTTC. The reference TRBV19 and TRBJ2-5 proteins fill in what lies around the CDR3, so the full variable domain reads DGGITQSPKYLFRKEGQNVTLSCEQNLNHDAMYWYRQDPGQGLRLIYYSQIVNDFQKGDIAEGYSVSREKKESFPLTVTSAQKNPTAFYLCASSLGTSGRGETQYFGPGTRLLVL.